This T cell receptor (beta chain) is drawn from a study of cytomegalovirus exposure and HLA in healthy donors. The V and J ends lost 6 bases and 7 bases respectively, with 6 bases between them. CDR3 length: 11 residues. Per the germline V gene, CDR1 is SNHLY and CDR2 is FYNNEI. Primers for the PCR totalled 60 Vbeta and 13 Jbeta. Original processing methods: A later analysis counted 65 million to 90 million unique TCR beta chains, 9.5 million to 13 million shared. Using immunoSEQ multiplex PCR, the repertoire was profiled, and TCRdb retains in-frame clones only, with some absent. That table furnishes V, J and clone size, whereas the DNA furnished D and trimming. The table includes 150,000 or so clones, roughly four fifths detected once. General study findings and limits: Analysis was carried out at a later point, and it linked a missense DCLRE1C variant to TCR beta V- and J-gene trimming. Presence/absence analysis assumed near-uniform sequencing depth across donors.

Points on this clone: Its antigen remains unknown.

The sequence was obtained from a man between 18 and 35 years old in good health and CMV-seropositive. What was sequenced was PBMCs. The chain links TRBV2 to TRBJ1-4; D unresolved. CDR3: CASSASEKLFF. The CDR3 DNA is TGTGCCAGCAGCGCTAGTGAAAAACTGTTTTTT.